The rows below give T cell receptor beta chains drawn from one sample of a study of T cell clonotyping in hematopoietic cell transplantation. Profiling relied on immunoSEQ multiplex PCR, and the TCRdb table lists in-frame clones only, not all of them. The sample holds over 45,000 clones; just over 85% are singletons and the top ten take about 5.6%. Material: peripheral blood mononuclear cells, obtained before stem cell transplant. The receptor set was obtained from a man aged 60 to 75 with biphenotypic leukemia. Some clones in this sample may be carry-over from other donors' samples. CDR3s include the opening cysteine and the closing phenylalanine or tryptophan. The order of the fields is D gene, V gene, J gene, clone size, CDR3 DNA, CDR3 protein. D genes are given only for firm matches. Where a row states a size, it is once, few, many or the class of an expanded clone; other rows omit it.

D gene: TRBD2; V gene: TRBV9; J gene: TRBJ2-3; clone size: -; CDR3 DNA: TGTGCCAGCAGCTTGGGGACTAGCGGGAACCTAGATACGCAGTATTTT; CDR3 protein: CASSLGTSGNLDTQYF
D gene: -; V gene: TRBV7-9; J gene: TRBJ1-1; clone size: -; CDR3 DNA: TGTGCCAGCAGCTTAACCCGCAGAGAAGCTTTCTTT; CDR3 protein: CASSLTRREAFF
D gene: -; V gene: TRBV13; J gene: TRBJ1-1; clone size: few; CDR3 DNA: TGTGCCAGCAGCTTTAGGAACACTGAAGCTTTCTTT; CDR3 protein: CASSFRNTEAFF
D gene: -; V gene: TRBV11-2; J gene: TRBJ2-7; clone size: -; CDR3 DNA: TGTGCCAGCAGCTTTTCGCCCGAATCCTACGAGCAGTACTTC; CDR3 protein: CASSFSPESYEQYF
D gene: -; V gene: TRBV5-1; J gene: TRBJ2-7; clone size: -; CDR3 DNA: TGCGCCAGCAGCTTGGGACTTTTGGGCTACGAGCAGTACTTC; CDR3 protein: CASSLGLLGYEQYF
D gene: -; V gene: TRBV9; J gene: TRBJ2-4; clone size: -; CDR3 DNA: TGTGCCAGCAGCCCTAACAAGAACATTCAGTACTTC; CDR3 protein: CASSPNKNIQYF
D gene: -; V gene: TRBV11-2; J gene: TRBJ2-1; clone size: -; CDR3 DNA: TGTGCCAGCAAGCATCCTAGCTCCTACAATGAGCAGTTCTTC; CDR3 protein: CASKHPSSYNEQFF
D gene: TRBD2; V gene: TRBV5-1; J gene: TRBJ2-7; clone size: -; CDR3 DNA: TGCGCCAGCAGCTCCCGAAGGGCTAGCGGGACCTACGAGCAGTACTTC; CDR3 protein: CASSSRRASGTYEQYF
D gene: -; V gene: TRBV5-4; J gene: TRBJ2-7; clone size: -; CDR3 DNA: TGTGCCAGCAGCTTGGGCAGGGGCGAGCAGTACTTC; CDR3 protein: CASSLGRGEQYF
D gene: TRBD2; V gene: TRBV7-7; J gene: TRBJ2-1; clone size: -; CDR3 DNA: TGTGCTAGCGGGGACGGCGGTGATGGTGAGCAGTTCTTC; CDR3 protein: CASGDGGDGEQFF
D gene: TRBD1; V gene: TRBV7-6; J gene: TRBJ2-7; clone size: -; CDR3 DNA: TGTGCCAGCAGCCAGGGACAGTTGGAGCAGTACTTC; CDR3 protein: CASSQGQLEQYF
D gene: -; V gene: TRBV9; J gene: TRBJ2-7; clone size: once; CDR3 DNA: TGTGCCAGCAGCGAGGGACTTTCCTACGAGCAGTACTTC; CDR3 protein: CASSEGLSYEQYF
D gene: -; V gene: TRBV2; J gene: TRBJ1-1; clone size: -; CDR3 DNA: TGTGCCAGCAGTGAAGAGGCAGGGAGGGGCACTGAAGCTTTCTTT; CDR3 protein: CASSEEAGRGTEAFF
D gene: -; V gene: TRBV7-2; J gene: TRBJ2-7; clone size: -; CDR3 DNA: TGTGCCAGCAGCTTGTCCCAGTTTAACGAGCAGTACTTC; CDR3 protein: CASSLSQFNEQYF
D gene: -; V gene: TRBV5-1; J gene: TRBJ2-3; clone size: few; CDR3 DNA: TGCGCCAGCAGCTTGGTCGGGGACCCCACAGATACGCAGTATTTT; CDR3 protein: CASSLVGDPTDTQYF
D gene: -; V gene: TRBV9; J gene: TRBJ2-1; clone size: -; CDR3 DNA: TGTGCCAGCAGCGTAGTCGAGAGTAGCGATGAGCAGTTCTTC; CDR3 protein: CASSVVESSDEQFF
D gene: -; V gene: TRBV28; J gene: TRBJ2-1; clone size: once; CDR3 DNA: TGTGCCAGCAGTTCCGAACCCGCCTCCTACAATGAGCAGTTCTTC; CDR3 protein: CASSSEPASYNEQFF
D gene: -; V gene: TRBV28; J gene: TRBJ1-3; clone size: -; CDR3 DNA: TGTGCCAGCAGTTTACAGGATGGCCTTGGAAACACCATATATTTT; CDR3 protein: CASSLQDGLGNTIYF
D gene: -; V gene: TRBV19; J gene: TRBJ1-1; clone size: -; CDR3 DNA: TGTGCCAGCGGGGCCTGGACTACTGAAGCTTTCTTT; CDR3 protein: CASGAWTTEAFF
D gene: -; V gene: TRBV19; J gene: TRBJ2-7; clone size: -; CDR3 DNA: TGTGCCAGTAGTACCTACAGGGAAGGGGACTACGAGCAGTACTTC; CDR3 protein: CASSTYREGDYEQYF
D gene: TRBD1; V gene: TRBV28; J gene: TRBJ1-1; clone size: -; CDR3 DNA: TGTGCCAGCAGCCTCGACAGGGAGAGTAGGTACACTGAAGCTTTCTTT; CDR3 protein: CASSLDRESRYTEAFF
D gene: -; V gene: TRBV4-2; J gene: TRBJ2-1; clone size: -; CDR3 DNA: TGTGCCAGCAGCCAAGATGTGTCTAGTGAGCAGTTCTTC; CDR3 protein: CASSQDVSSEQFF
D gene: -; V gene: TRBV9; J gene: TRBJ1-1; clone size: -; CDR3 DNA: TGTGCCAGCAGCCCAGGAGGCCTGAACACTGAAGCTTTCTTT; CDR3 protein: CASSPGGLNTEAFF
D gene: TRBD1; V gene: TRBV19; J gene: TRBJ1-5; clone size: -; CDR3 DNA: TGTGCCAGTAGTCCACCGACAGGGAGGAATCAGCCCCAGCATTTT; CDR3 protein: CASSPPTGRNQPQHF
D gene: -; V gene: TRBV10-2; J gene: TRBJ2-2; clone size: -; CDR3 DNA: TGCGCCAGCAGTGTGAACACCGGGGAGCTGTTTTTT; CDR3 protein: CASSVNTGELFF
D gene: -; V gene: TRBV6-1; J gene: TRBJ1-2; clone size: few; CDR3 DNA: TGTGCCAGCAGTGAAGAGTTTGGGACGGACTATGGCTACACCTTC; CDR3 protein: CASSEEFGTDYGYTF
D gene: -; V gene: TRBV7-2; J gene: TRBJ1-6; clone size: -; CDR3 DNA: TGTGCCAGCAGCTCCTACCTCCCGAGGACAGTCGCCTATAATTCACCCCTCCACTTT; CDR3 protein: CASSSYLPRTVAYNSPLHF
D gene: -; V gene: TRBV9; J gene: TRBJ1-1; clone size: -; CDR3 DNA: TGTGCCAGCAGCGTGGGAGCCGCCCGCACTGAAGCTTTCTTT; CDR3 protein: CASSVGAARTEAFF
D gene: TRBD2; V gene: TRBV6-4; J gene: TRBJ2-7; clone size: -; CDR3 DNA: TGTGCCAGCAGTGTACCAGCGGGGAGCTCCTACGAGCAGTACTTC; CDR3 protein: CASSVPAGSSYEQYF
D gene: -; V gene: TRBV6-1; J gene: TRBJ1-5; clone size: -; CDR3 DNA: TGTGCCAGCAGTGGAGAAGGGCCCGATCAGCCCCAGCATTTT; CDR3 protein: CASSGEGPDQPQHF
D gene: -; V gene: TRBV20-1; J gene: TRBJ2-5; clone size: -; CDR3 DNA: TGCAGTGCTATAGACCAAGAGACCCAGTACTTC; CDR3 protein: CSAIDQETQYF
D gene: -; V gene: TRBV9; J gene: TRBJ2-3; clone size: -; CDR3 DNA: TGTGCCAGCAGCGGAGACCCGACAGATACGCAGTATTTT; CDR3 protein: CASSGDPTDTQYF
D gene: -; V gene: TRBV25-1; J gene: TRBJ1-1; clone size: -; CDR3 DNA: TGTGCCAGCAGTGAATTTGGGACTGCGAACACTGAAGCTTTCTTT; CDR3 protein: CASSEFGTANTEAFF
D gene: TRBD2; V gene: TRBV19; J gene: TRBJ2-7; clone size: -; CDR3 DNA: TGTGCCAGTAGCTTCGAGGGAGGGAGCGACGAGCAGTACTTC; CDR3 protein: CASSFEGGSDEQYF
D gene: -; V gene: TRBV7-6; J gene: TRBJ2-7; clone size: -; CDR3 DNA: TGTGCCAGCAGCCCGAGAGGGGTATTGGGGGGGCATCGCGAGCAGTACTTC; CDR3 protein: CASSPRGVLGGHREQYF
D gene: TRBD1; V gene: TRBV5-1; J gene: TRBJ2-7; clone size: -; CDR3 DNA: TGCGCCAGCAACCCGACAGGGGGAGATGGGGAGCAGTACTTC; CDR3 protein: CASNPTGGDGEQYF
D gene: TRBD1; V gene: TRBV28; J gene: TRBJ2-3; clone size: -; CDR3 DNA: TGTGCCAGCAGTCAGGGGGCCGGTCTGGACACAGATACGCAGTATTTT; CDR3 protein: CASSQGAGLDTDTQYF
D gene: TRBD2; V gene: TRBV9; J gene: TRBJ2-1; clone size: -; CDR3 DNA: TGTGCCAGCAGCCTTAGCGGGCCCCACAATGAGCAGTTCTTC; CDR3 protein: CASSLSGPHNEQFF
D gene: TRBD1; V gene: TRBV30; J gene: TRBJ2-7; clone size: -; CDR3 DNA: TGTGCCTGGAGTGTTTGGGACAGGGATAAGCGGGGCGAGCAGTACTTC; CDR3 protein: CAWSVWDRDKRGEQYF
D gene: -; V gene: TRBV9; J gene: TRBJ1-1; clone size: -; CDR3 DNA: TGTGCCAGCAGCGTAGGCGGGACGGGGGGGAGAGCTTTCTTT; CDR3 protein: CASSVGGTGGRAFF
D gene: TRBD1; V gene: TRBV19; J gene: TRBJ1-2; clone size: few; CDR3 DNA: TGTGCCAGTACCCCCGACAGGGATCAAAACAACGGCTACACCTTC; CDR3 protein: CASTPDRDQNNGYTF
D gene: TRBD1; V gene: TRBV28; J gene: TRBJ1-5; clone size: -; CDR3 DNA: TGTGCCACCGAGGGACAGGGGATTCAGCCCCAGCATTTT; CDR3 protein: CATEGQGIQPQHF
D gene: -; V gene: TRBV9; J gene: TRBJ1-1; clone size: -; CDR3 DNA: TGTGCCAGCAGCGTAGGGGGGAGTGAAGCTTTCTTT; CDR3 protein: CASSVGGSEAFF
D gene: -; V gene: TRBV4-1; J gene: TRBJ1-5; clone size: -; CDR3 DNA: TGCGCCAGCAGCCAAGATTTATGGGCAGGGGTATACAGCAATCAGCCCCAGCATTTT; CDR3 protein: CASSQDLWAGVYSNQPQHF
D gene: -; V gene: TRBV28; J gene: TRBJ1-2; clone size: -; CDR3 DNA: TGTGCCAGCCGGGGCCAGATGGGCGGCTACACCTTC; CDR3 protein: CASRGQMGGYTF
D gene: -; V gene: TRBV4-2; J gene: TRBJ2-1; clone size: once; CDR3 DNA: TGTGCCAGCAGCCAAGTTAGAACGGGCGAGCAGTTCTTC; CDR3 protein: CASSQVRTGEQFF
D gene: TRBD1; V gene: TRBV29-1; J gene: TRBJ1-1; clone size: once; CDR3 DNA: TGCAGCGGGGGACAGGGGCGGACTGAAGCTTTCTTT; CDR3 protein: CSGGQGRTEAFF
D gene: TRBD2; V gene: TRBV4-1; J gene: TRBJ2-7; clone size: -; CDR3 DNA: TGCGCCAGCAGCCAAGAAGGCGGGAGGGCCAACTACGAGCAGTACTTC; CDR3 protein: CASSQEGGRANYEQYF
D gene: -; V gene: TRBV5-6; J gene: TRBJ1-2; clone size: -; CDR3 DNA: TGTGCCAGCAGCTTATACGACAGAAACTATGGCTACACCTTC; CDR3 protein: CASSLYDRNYGYTF
D gene: TRBD2; V gene: TRBV2; J gene: TRBJ2-7; clone size: -; CDR3 DNA: TGTGCCAGCAGCCACGAGCAGCGGGGAGAGCAGTACTTC; CDR3 protein: CASSHEQRGEQYF
D gene: TRBD2; V gene: TRBV6-1; J gene: TRBJ2-2; clone size: -; CDR3 DNA: TGTGCCAGCAATCCCAGGACTAGCGGGACCGGGGAGCTGTTTTTT; CDR3 protein: CASNPRTSGTGELFF
D gene: -; V gene: TRBV7-3; J gene: TRBJ2-7; clone size: -; CDR3 DNA: TGTGCCAGCAGCCCGGACGGGGAAGGGCCCTACGAGCAGTACTTC; CDR3 protein: CASSPDGEGPYEQYF
D gene: -; V gene: TRBV19; J gene: TRBJ2-1; clone size: -; CDR3 DNA: TGTGCCAGTAGTATAGATAGGGAGGAGAGCTCCTACAATGAGCAGTTCTTC; CDR3 protein: CASSIDREESSYNEQFF
D gene: -; V gene: TRBV11-2; J gene: TRBJ2-2; clone size: once; CDR3 DNA: TGTGCCAGCAGCCTCGGGGGAGTAGACGGGGAGCTGTTTTTT; CDR3 protein: CASSLGGVDGELFF
D gene: -; V gene: TRBV27; J gene: TRBJ2-7; clone size: -; CDR3 DNA: TGTGCCAGCAGTTTATCGGGGCATGATTGGGACTACGAGCAGTACTTC; CDR3 protein: CASSLSGHDWDYEQYF
D gene: TRBD1; V gene: TRBV7-9; J gene: TRBJ1-2; clone size: -; CDR3 DNA: TGTGCCAGCAGCCCAGAGGCGGACAGGCCCCACAACTATGGCTACACCTTC; CDR3 protein: CASSPEADRPHNYGYTF
D gene: -; V gene: TRBV5-1; J gene: TRBJ2-5; clone size: -; CDR3 DNA: TGCGCCAGCAGCCCCGGAGAGACCCAGTACTTC; CDR3 protein: CASSPGETQYF